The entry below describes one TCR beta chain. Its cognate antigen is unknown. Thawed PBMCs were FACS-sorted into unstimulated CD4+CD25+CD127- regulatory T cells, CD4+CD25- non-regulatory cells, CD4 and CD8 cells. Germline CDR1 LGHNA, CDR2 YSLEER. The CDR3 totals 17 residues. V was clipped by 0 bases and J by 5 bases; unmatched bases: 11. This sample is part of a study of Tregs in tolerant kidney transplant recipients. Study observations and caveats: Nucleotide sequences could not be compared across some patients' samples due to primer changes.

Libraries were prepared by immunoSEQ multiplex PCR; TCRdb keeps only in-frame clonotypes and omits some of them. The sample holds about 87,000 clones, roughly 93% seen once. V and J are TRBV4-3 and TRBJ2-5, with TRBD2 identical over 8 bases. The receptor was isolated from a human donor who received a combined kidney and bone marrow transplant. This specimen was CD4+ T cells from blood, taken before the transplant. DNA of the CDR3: TGCGCCAGCAGCCAAGAGTCTCCGGGGGGGGCCGCTGAGACCCAGTACTTC. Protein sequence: CASSQESPGGAAETQYF.